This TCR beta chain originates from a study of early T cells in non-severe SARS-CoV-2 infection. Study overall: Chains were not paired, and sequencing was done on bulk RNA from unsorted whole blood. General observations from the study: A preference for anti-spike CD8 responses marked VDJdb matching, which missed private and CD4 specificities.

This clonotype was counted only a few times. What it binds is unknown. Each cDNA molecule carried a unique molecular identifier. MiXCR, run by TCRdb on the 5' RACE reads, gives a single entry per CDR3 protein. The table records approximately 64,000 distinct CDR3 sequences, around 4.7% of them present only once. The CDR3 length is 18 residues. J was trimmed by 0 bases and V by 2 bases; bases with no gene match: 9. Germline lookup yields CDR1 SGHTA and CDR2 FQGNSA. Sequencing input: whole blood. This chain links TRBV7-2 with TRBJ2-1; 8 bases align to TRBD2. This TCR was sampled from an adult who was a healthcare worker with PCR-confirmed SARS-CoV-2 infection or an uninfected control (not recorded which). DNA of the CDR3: TGTGCCAGCAGCTTAAGGATGGCGGGAGGTTTCTCCTACAATGAGCAGTTCTTC. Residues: CASSLRMAGGFSYNEQFF.